One T cell receptor (beta chain) is described in this entry. Its antigen is unidentified. This specimen comes from a study of CD8 T cells in ankylosing spondylitis. Study-level results: In ankylosing spondylitis patients, matched synovial fluid reportedly showed significant enrichment of disease-linked clones. Some of the motif variants had earlier been found in reactive arthritis patients' fluid and blood. Disease-linked clones bore a CD8+ phenotype, appearing relatively rarely in peripheral blood. In ankylosing spondylitis blood, a motif of eight highly homologous TCR beta variants appeared characteristic.

Quantitative 5'-RACE with molecular barcodes generated TCR beta libraries. Using its own MiXCR run on the 5' RACE reads, TCRdb lists one record per CDR3 protein. Counted here are roughly 440,000 distinct CDR3 sequences, approximately 17% occurring once; the ten biggest clones make up under 1.2%. This CDR3 has 15 residues. V was clipped by 5 bases and J by 4 bases; unmatched bases: 6. The rearrangement uses TRBV12-3 or TRBV12-4 and TRBJ2-5; TRBD2 agrees at 11 bases. The TCR sequence derives from a male donor with ankylosing spondylitis. The source material was blood, either unsorted or a sorted T cell fraction (not recorded which). CDR3 sequence: CASSILAGVRETQYF. The CDR3 DNA follows: TGTGCCAGCAGTATACTAGCGGGAGTGCGAGAGACCCAGTACTTC.